Below are 4 T cell receptor beta chains sequenced from a single sample in a study of blood T cell repertoires in COVID-19. The repertoire was sequenced with immunoSEQ multiplex PCR; TCRdb's copy has only in-frame clones and lacks some. Among around 110,000 clones listed, 70% to 90% were seen once. The sequencing input was peripheral blood. Source of these receptors: a man aged 40-49 years with acute or convalescent COVID-19.

This clone was counted a few times. V and J are TRBV4-3 and TRBJ2-7; TRBD2 is a possible D gene (6 bases). CDR3 length equals 13 residues. V was pared by 3 bases and J by 2 bases, with 8 bases between. Germline-derived CDR1 and CDR2 are LGHNA and YSLEER. The CDR3 DNA reads as TGCGCCAGCAGCCAGGCGGGGACCTACGAGCAGTACTTC. Protein: CASSQAGTYEQYF.

The CDR3 loop is CASSQDQRRGNTGELFF. The CDR3 DNA reads as TGTGCCAGCAGCCAAGATCAGAGGAGGGGGAACACCGGGGAGCTGTTTTTT. The chain links TRBV4-2 to TRBJ2-2, with D tentatively TRBD2 (6 bases). Trimming cost V 0 bases and J 1 base, with 12 bases left between them. Germline CDR1 reads LGHNA; CDR2 reads YNFKEQ. The CDR3 contains 17 residues.

This clone was seen a few times. The chain employs TRBV5-1 and TRBJ2-7; D gene uncertain. Germline loops: CDR1 SGHRS, CDR2 YFSETQ. The V end lost 4 bases, the J end lost 3 bases, and 11 bases lay between the germline ends. This CDR3 region has 13 residues. CDR3 nucleotides: TGCGCCAGCAGCCCGATGGGCAGCTACGAGCAGTACTTC. Translated, it gives CASSPMGSYEQYF. The whole variable domain, remainder taken from reference TRBV5-1 and TRBJ2-7, is KAGVTQTPRYLIKTRGQQVTLSCSPISGHRSVSWYQQTPGQGLQFLFEYFSETQRNKGNFPGRFSGRQFSNSRSEMNVSTLELGDSALYLCASSPMGSYEQYFGPGTRLTVT.

The rearrangement uses TRBV11-2 and TRBJ2-1; D is ambiguous. The length of the CDR3 is 14 residues. The V gene lost 2 bases and the J gene lost 6 bases, with 11 bases spanning the gap. CDR1 and CDR2 (germline): SGHAT, FQNNGV. CDR3 in DNA: TGTGCCAGCAGCTTAAAAGCCTTCTTCAATGAGCAGTTCTTC. Translating it yields CASSLKAFFNEQFF.